These T cell receptor beta chains were read from a single sample in a study of molecular identifiers for immune sequencing clone quantification. TCRdb re-analysed the PCR reads in MiXCR, keeping a single row per CDR3 protein. The profile covers over 600,000 distinct CDR3 sequences, with just under 20% appearing a single time and 0.85% taken by the ten largest. The sequencing input was naive CD8+ T cells from blood, with Jurkat cell RNA spiked in. These receptors were collected from a human donor in good health. Some libraries in this study had Jurkat cell RNA spiked in. The CDR3 runs from the conserved cysteine through the conserved F or W. D genes are given only for firm matches. Rows give clone size only sometimes, using once, few, many, or a class for an expanded clone.

v_call: TRBV7-9; j_call: TRBJ2-2; clone_size: once; d_call: TRBD2; cdr3_length: 16; cdr3_aa: CASSPRGAGALGELFF; cdr3_nt: TGTGCCAGCAGCCCCAGGGGAGCGGGGGCCTTGGGGGAGCTGTTTTTT
v_call: TRBV19; j_call: TRBJ2-2; clone_size: few; d_call: .; cdr3_length: 16; cdr3_aa: CASSIDADWNTGELFF; cdr3_nt: TGTGCCAGTAGTATAGACGCGGACTGGAACACCGGGGAGCTGTTTTTT
v_call: TRBV15; j_call: TRBJ2-3; clone_size: few; d_call: TRBD2; cdr3_length: 15; cdr3_aa: CASRPAGRSTDTQYF; cdr3_nt: TGTGCCAGTCGCCCAGCGGGACGATCCACAGATACGCAGTATTTT
v_call: TRBV6-2/TRBV6-3; j_call: TRBJ1-5; clone_size: .; d_call: TRBD1; cdr3_length: 17; cdr3_aa: CASSPGGGQGGNQPQHF; cdr3_nt: TGTGCCAGCAGCCCCGGGGGAGGGCAGGGGGGCAATCAGCCCCAGCATTTT
v_call: TRBV6-9; j_call: TRBJ2-5; clone_size: many; d_call: .; cdr3_length: 14; cdr3_aa: CASSYSLGPGTQYF; cdr3_nt: TGTGCCAGCAGTTATAGCCTCGGACCCGGGACCCAGTACTTC
v_call: TRBV6-2/TRBV6-3; j_call: TRBJ2-5; clone_size: few; d_call: .; cdr3_length: 15; cdr3_aa: CASSLTRALLETQYF; cdr3_nt: TGTGCCAGCAGTTTAACGCGGGCCTTATTAGAGACCCAGTACTTC
v_call: TRBV7-9; j_call: TRBJ1-1; clone_size: many; d_call: TRBD1; cdr3_length: 18; cdr3_aa: CASSLTTLTGQGHTEAFF; cdr3_nt: TGTGCCAGCAGCTTAACCACCTTGACGGGACAGGGCCACACTGAAGCTTTCTTT
v_call: TRBV11-2; j_call: TRBJ2-7; clone_size: few; d_call: TRBD1; cdr3_length: 16; cdr3_aa: CASSLPPGQGWYEQYF; cdr3_nt: TGTGCCAGCAGCTTACCTCCGGGACAGGGGTGGTACGAGCAGTACTTC
v_call: TRBV4-3; j_call: TRBJ1-6; clone_size: many; d_call: .; cdr3_length: 16; cdr3_aa: CASSQEVVKGSSPLHF; cdr3_nt: TGCGCCAGCAGCCAAGAGGTGGTAAAGGGCTCTTCACCCCTCCACTTT
v_call: TRBV10-3; j_call: TRBJ1-1; clone_size: .; d_call: .; cdr3_length: 14; cdr3_aa: CAISDGSSGPEAFF; cdr3_nt: TGTGCCATCAGTGACGGTAGTTCCGGCCCTGAAGCTTTCTTT
v_call: TRBV15; j_call: TRBJ2-5; clone_size: few; d_call: TRBD2; cdr3_length: 14; cdr3_aa: CATSTPGGGETQYF; cdr3_nt: TGTGCCACCAGCACCCCAGGCGGGGGAGAGACCCAGTACTTC
v_call: TRBV20-1; j_call: TRBJ2-5; clone_size: .; d_call: TRBD2; cdr3_length: 15; cdr3_aa: CSASTSGDPGEAQYF; cdr3_nt: TGCAGTGCTAGTACTAGCGGGGACCCCGGAGAGGCCCAGTACTTC
v_call: TRBV2; j_call: TRBJ2-7; clone_size: .; d_call: TRBD1; cdr3_length: 15; cdr3_aa: CASSEAKYRGYEQYF; cdr3_nt: TGTGCCAGCAGTGAAGCCAAGTACAGGGGCTACGAGCAGTACTTC
v_call: TRBV6-6; j_call: TRBJ2-5; clone_size: many; d_call: .; cdr3_length: 11; cdr3_aa: CASREQETQYF; cdr3_nt: TGTGCCAGCAGGGAACAAGAGACCCAGTACTTC
v_call: TRBV19; j_call: TRBJ2-2; clone_size: .; d_call: .; cdr3_length: 13; cdr3_aa: CASSISGDGELFF; cdr3_nt: TGTGCCAGTAGTATTTCAGGGGATGGGGAGCTGTTTTTT
v_call: TRBV7-6; j_call: TRBJ2-7; clone_size: .; d_call: TRBD1; cdr3_length: 14; cdr3_aa: CASSPRMTGEGQYF; cdr3_nt: TGTGCCAGCAGCCCCAGGATGACAGGGGAAGGGCAGTACTTC
v_call: TRBV19; j_call: TRBJ1-2; clone_size: .; d_call: .; cdr3_length: 17; cdr3_aa: CASSLTIWGGDENGYTF; cdr3_nt: TGTGCCAGTAGCCTCACTATTTGGGGAGGGGATGAGAATGGCTACACCTTC
v_call: TRBV12-3/TRBV12-4; j_call: TRBJ2-5; clone_size: many; d_call: .; cdr3_length: 17; cdr3_aa: CASSPPSPTPARETQYF; cdr3_nt: TGTGCCAGCAGCCCCCCAAGCCCCACTCCAGCGCGTGAGACCCAGTACTTC
v_call: TRBV27; j_call: TRBJ2-2; clone_size: few; d_call: .; cdr3_length: 14; cdr3_aa: CASSLIPYTGELFF; cdr3_nt: TGTGCCAGCAGTTTAATTCCTTACACCGGGGAGCTGTTTTTT
v_call: TRBV5-6; j_call: TRBJ2-7; clone_size: many; d_call: .; cdr3_length: 13; cdr3_aa: CASSLIRDYEQYF; cdr3_nt: TGTGCCAGCAGCTTGATTCGAGACTACGAGCAGTACTTC
v_call: TRBV12-3/TRBV12-4; j_call: TRBJ2-6; clone_size: few; d_call: TRBD2; cdr3_length: 18; cdr3_aa: CASSSGTSGSPGAYVLTF; cdr3_nt: TGTGCCAGCAGCTCAGGGACTAGCGGCTCTCCGGGGGCCTACGTCCTGACTTTC
v_call: TRBV7-9; j_call: TRBJ2-7; clone_size: many; d_call: TRBD1; cdr3_length: 14; cdr3_aa: CASSADRTSYEQYF; cdr3_nt: TGTGCCAGCAGCGCGGACAGGACTTCCTACGAGCAGTACTTC
v_call: TRBV30; j_call: TRBJ2-1; clone_size: many; d_call: .; cdr3_length: 14; cdr3_aa: CAWSVLGSYNEQFF; cdr3_nt: TGTGCCTGGAGTGTACTTGGGTCCTACAATGAGCAGTTCTTC
v_call: TRBV30; j_call: TRBJ1-1; clone_size: many; d_call: TRBD1; cdr3_length: 16; cdr3_aa: CAWSTFPGQGNTEAFF; cdr3_nt: TGTGCCTGGAGTACTTTTCCGGGACAGGGGAACACTGAAGCTTTCTTT
v_call: TRBV2; j_call: TRBJ2-7; clone_size: many; d_call: TRBD2; cdr3_length: 14; cdr3_aa: CASIPGTSVYEQYF; cdr3_nt: TGTGCCAGCATTCCCGGGACTAGCGTTTACGAGCAGTACTTC
v_call: TRBV27; j_call: TRBJ2-1; clone_size: many; d_call: .; cdr3_length: 12; cdr3_aa: CASSLWGAEQFF; cdr3_nt: TGTGCCAGCAGTTTATGGGGCGCTGAGCAGTTCTTC
v_call: TRBV20-1; j_call: TRBJ2-7; clone_size: many; d_call: TRBD2; cdr3_length: 15; cdr3_aa: CSAREAGEMSYEQYF; cdr3_nt: TGCAGTGCTAGAGAAGCGGGAGAGATGTCCTACGAGCAGTACTTC
v_call: TRBV7-9; j_call: TRBJ2-1; clone_size: many; d_call: .; cdr3_length: 15; cdr3_aa: CASSSTVVSYNEQFF; cdr3_nt: TGTGCCAGCAGCTCTACAGTTGTTTCCTACAATGAGCAGTTCTTC
v_call: TRBV28; j_call: TRBJ2-7; clone_size: many; d_call: .; cdr3_length: 13; cdr3_aa: CASSSGAPNEQYF; cdr3_nt: TGTGCCAGCAGCTCCGGGGCCCCGAACGAGCAGTACTTC
v_call: TRBV12-3/TRBV12-4; j_call: TRBJ2-3; clone_size: many; d_call: TRBD2; cdr3_length: 18; cdr3_aa: CASSRGLAGGHNADTQYF; cdr3_nt: TGTGCCAGCAGTAGGGGACTAGCGGGGGGGCACAACGCAGATACGCAGTATTTT
v_call: TRBV6-5; j_call: TRBJ2-7; clone_size: .; d_call: .; cdr3_length: 15; cdr3_aa: CASNPAASGFFEQYF; cdr3_nt: TGTGCCAGCAACCCCGCGGCTTCGGGGTTTTTTGAGCAGTACTTC